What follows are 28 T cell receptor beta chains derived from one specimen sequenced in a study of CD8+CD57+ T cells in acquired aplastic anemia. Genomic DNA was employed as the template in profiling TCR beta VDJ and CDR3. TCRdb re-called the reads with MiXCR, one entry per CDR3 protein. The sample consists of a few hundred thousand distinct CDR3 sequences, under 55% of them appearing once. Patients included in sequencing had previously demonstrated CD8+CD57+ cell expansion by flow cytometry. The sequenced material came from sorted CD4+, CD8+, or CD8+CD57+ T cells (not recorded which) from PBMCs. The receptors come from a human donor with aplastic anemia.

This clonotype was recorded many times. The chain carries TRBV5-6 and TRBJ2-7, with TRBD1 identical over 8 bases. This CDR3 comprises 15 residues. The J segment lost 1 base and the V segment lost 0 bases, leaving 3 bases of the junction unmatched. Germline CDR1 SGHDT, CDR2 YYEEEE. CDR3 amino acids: CASSLDRQGSYEQYF. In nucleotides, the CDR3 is TGTGCCAGCAGCTTGGACAGACAGGGGTCCTACGAGCAGTACTTC.

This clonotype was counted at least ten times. This CDR3 reads CASNEGFNSPLHF. CDR3 nucleotide sequence: TGTGCCAGTAATGAGGGTTTTAATTCACCCCTCCACTTT. This chain links TRBV19 with TRBJ1-6; no reliable D call. Germline-derived CDR1 and CDR2 are LNHDA and SQIVND (reference sequence). Trimming removed 7 bases from V and 6 bases from J, with 10 bases in between. The CDR3 runs 13 residues.

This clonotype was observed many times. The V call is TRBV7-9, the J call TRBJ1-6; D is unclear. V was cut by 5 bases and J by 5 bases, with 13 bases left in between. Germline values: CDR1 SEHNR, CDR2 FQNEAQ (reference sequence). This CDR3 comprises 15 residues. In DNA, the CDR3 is TGTGCCAGCAGCCTTCAGGTTAGCGATAATTCACCCCTCCACTTT. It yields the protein CASSLQVSDNSPLHF.

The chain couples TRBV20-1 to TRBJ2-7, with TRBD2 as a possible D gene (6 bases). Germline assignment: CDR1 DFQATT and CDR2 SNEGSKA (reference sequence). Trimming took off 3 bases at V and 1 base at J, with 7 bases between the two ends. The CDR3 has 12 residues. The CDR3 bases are TGCAGTGCTAGGGGGGGTTCCTACGAGCAGTACTTC. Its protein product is CSARGGSYEQYF.

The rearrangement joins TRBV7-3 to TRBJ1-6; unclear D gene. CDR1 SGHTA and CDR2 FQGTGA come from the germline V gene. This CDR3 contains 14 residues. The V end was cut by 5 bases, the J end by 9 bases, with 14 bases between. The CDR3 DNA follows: TGTGCCAGCAGCATAAGGGAGGGTGGTTCACCCCTCCACTTT. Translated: CASSIREGGSPLHF.

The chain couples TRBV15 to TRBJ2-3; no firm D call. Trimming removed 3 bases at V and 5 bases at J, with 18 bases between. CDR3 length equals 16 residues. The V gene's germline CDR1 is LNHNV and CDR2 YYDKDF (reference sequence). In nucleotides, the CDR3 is TGTGCCACCAGCAGCGTAGTCGGCCAGTTGGAAGATACGCAGTATTTT. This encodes CATSSVVGQLEDTQYF.

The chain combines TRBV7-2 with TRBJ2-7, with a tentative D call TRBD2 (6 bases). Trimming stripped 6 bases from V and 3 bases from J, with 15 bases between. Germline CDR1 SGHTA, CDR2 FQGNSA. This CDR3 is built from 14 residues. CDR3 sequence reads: CASREPGLGYEQYF. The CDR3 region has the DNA TGTGCCAGCAGGGAACCGGGACTGGGCTACGAGCAGTACTTC.

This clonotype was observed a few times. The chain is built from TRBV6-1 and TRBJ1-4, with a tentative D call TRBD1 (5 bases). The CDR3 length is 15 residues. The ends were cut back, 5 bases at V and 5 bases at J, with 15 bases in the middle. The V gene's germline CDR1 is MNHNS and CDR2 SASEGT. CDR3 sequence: CASSTGGIKNEKLFF. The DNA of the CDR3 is TGTGCCAGCAGTACTGGGGGGATTAAAAATGAAAAACTGTTTTTT.

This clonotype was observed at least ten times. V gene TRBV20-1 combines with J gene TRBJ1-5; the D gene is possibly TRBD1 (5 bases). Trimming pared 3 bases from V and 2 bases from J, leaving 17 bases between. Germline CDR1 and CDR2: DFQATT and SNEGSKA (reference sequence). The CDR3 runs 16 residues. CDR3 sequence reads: CSARVSAREGNQPQHF. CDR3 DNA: TGCAGTGCTAGGGTTTCCGCCAGGGAAGGCAATCAGCCCCAGCATTTT.

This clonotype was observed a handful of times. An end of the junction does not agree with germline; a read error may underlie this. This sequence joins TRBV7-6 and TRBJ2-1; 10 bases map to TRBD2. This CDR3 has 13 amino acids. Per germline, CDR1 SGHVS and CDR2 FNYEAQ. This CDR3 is CASSGGAYNEQFF. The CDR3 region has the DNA TGTGCTAGCAGCGGGGGGGCGTACAATGAGCAGTTCTTC. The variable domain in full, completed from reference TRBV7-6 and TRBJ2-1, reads GAGVSQSPRYKVTKRGQDVALRCDPISGHVSLYWYRQALGQGPEFLTYFNYEAQQDKSGLPNDRFSAERPEGSISTLTIQRTEQRDSAMYRCASSGGAYNEQFFGPGTRLTVL.

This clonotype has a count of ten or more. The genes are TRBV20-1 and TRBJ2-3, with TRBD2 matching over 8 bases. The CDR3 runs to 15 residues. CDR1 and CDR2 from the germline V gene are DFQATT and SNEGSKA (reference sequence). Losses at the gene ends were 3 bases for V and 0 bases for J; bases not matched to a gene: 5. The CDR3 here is CSARGGGRSTDTQYF. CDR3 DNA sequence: TGCAGTGCTAGGGGCGGGGGGCGGAGCACAGATACGCAGTATTTT.

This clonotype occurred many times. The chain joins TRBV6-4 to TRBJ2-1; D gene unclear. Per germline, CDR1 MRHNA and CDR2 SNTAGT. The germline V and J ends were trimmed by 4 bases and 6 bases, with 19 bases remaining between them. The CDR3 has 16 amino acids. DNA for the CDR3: TGTGCCAGCAGTGTAAGGGCGGCGGTAGTTGGCAATGAGCAGTTCTTC. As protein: CASSVRAAVVGNEQFF.

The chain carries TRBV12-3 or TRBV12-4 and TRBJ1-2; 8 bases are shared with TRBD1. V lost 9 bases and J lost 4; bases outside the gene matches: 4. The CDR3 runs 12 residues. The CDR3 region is CARRTGLYGYTF. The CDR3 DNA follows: TGTGCCAGGCGGACAGGGCTCTATGGCTACACCTTC.

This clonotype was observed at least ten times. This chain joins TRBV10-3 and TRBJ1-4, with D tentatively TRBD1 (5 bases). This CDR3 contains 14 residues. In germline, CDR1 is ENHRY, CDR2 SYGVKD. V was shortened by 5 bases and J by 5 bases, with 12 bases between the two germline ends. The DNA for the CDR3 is TGTGCCATCAGTCCGGGACGGGGGAATGAAAAACTGTTTTTT. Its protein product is CAISPGRGNEKLFF.

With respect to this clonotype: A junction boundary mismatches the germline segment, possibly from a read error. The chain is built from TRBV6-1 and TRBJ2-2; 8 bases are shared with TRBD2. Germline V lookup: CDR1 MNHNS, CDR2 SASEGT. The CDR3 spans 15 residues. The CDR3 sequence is CASRPLLAATGELLF. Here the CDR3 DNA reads TGTGCCAGCAGGCCGTTACTAGCGGCCACCGGGGAGCTGCTTTTT.

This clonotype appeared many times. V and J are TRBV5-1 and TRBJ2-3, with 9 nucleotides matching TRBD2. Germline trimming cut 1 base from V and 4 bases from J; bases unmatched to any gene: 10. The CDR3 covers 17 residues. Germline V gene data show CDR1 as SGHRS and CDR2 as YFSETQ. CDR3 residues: CASSLRPGGGAADTQYF. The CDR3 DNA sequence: TGCGCCAGCAGCTTGCGTCCCGGCGGGGGGGCGGCAGATACGCAGTATTTT.

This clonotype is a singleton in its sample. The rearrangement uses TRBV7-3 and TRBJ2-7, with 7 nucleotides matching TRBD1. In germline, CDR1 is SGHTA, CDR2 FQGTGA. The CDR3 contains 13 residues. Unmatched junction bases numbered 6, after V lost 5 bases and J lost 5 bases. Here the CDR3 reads CASSPTGFHEQYF. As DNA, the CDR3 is TGTGCCAGCAGCCCGACAGGGTTCCACGAGCAGTACTTC.

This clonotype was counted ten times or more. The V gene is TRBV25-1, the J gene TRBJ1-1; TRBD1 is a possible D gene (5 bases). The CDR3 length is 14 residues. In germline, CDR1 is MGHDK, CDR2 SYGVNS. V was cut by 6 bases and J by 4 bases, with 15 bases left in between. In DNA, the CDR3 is TGTGCCAGCAGGGGGCTGGGGAGGTTCACTGAAGCTTTCTTT. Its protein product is CASRGLGRFTEAFF.

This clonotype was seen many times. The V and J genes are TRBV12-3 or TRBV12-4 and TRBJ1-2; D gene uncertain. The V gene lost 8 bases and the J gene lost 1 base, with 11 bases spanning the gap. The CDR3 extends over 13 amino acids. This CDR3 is CASGTGSNYGYTF. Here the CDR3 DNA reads TGTGCCAGCGGAACGGGGAGTAACTATGGCTACACCTTC.

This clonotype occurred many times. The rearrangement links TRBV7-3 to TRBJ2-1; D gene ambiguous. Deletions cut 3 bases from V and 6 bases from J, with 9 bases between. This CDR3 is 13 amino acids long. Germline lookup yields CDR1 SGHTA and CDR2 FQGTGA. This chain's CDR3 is CASSLSPLNEQFF. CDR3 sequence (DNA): TGTGCCAGCAGCTTGAGTCCCCTCAATGAGCAGTTCTTC.

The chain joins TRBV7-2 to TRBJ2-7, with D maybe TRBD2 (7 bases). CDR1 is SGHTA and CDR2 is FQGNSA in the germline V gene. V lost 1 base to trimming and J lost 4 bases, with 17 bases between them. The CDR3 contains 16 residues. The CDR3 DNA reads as TGTGCCAGCAGCTTAGTAGGGGGGGTGGGAATGTACGAGCAGTACTTC. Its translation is CASSLVGGVGMYEQYF. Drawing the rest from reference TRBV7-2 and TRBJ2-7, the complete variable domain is GAGVSQSPSNKVTEKGKDVELRCDPISGHTALYWYRQSLGQGLEFLIYFQGNSAPDKSGLPSDRFSAERTGGSVSTLTIQRTQQEDSAVYLCASSLVGGVGMYEQYFGPGTRLTVT.

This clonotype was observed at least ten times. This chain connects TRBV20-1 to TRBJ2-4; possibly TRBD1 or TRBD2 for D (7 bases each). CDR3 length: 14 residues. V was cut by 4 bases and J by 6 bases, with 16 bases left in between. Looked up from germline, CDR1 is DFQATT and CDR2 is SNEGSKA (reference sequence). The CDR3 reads CSAIDREGANIQYF. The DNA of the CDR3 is TGCAGTGCTATCGACAGGGAGGGGGCAAACATTCAGTACTTC.

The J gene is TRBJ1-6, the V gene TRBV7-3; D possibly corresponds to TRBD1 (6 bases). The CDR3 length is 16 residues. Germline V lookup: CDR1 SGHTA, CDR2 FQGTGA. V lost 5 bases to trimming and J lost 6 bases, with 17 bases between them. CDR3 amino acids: CASSPQGLGSNSPLHF. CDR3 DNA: TGTGCCAGCAGCCCACAGGGCTTGGGATCTAATTCACCCCTCCACTTT.

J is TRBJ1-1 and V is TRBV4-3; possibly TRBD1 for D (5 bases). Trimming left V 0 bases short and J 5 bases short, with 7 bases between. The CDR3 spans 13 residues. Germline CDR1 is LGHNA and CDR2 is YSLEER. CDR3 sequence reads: CASSQDPGTEAFF. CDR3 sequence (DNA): TGCGCCAGCAGCCAAGATCCAGGGACTGAAGCTTTCTTT.

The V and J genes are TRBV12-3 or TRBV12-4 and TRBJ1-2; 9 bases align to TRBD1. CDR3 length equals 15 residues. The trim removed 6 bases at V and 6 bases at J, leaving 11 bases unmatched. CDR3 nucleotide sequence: TGTGCCAGCAGCTTTTCCCCGGGACAGGGAAATGGCTACACCTTC. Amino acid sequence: CASSFSPGQGNGYTF.

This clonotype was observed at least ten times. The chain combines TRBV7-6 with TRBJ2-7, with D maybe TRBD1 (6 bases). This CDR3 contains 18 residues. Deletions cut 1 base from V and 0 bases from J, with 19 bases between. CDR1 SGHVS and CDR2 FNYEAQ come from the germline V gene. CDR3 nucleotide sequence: TGTGCCAGCAGCTTAGGTTATCCGGTCGGGACAACCTCCTACGAGCAGTACTTC. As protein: CASSLGYPVGTTSYEQYF.

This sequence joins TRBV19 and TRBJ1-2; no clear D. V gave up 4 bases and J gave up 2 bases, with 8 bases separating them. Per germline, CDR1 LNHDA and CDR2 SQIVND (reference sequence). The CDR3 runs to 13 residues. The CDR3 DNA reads TGTGCCAGTAGTAAAAAGCTGAACTATGGCTACACCTTC. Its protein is CASSKKLNYGYTF.

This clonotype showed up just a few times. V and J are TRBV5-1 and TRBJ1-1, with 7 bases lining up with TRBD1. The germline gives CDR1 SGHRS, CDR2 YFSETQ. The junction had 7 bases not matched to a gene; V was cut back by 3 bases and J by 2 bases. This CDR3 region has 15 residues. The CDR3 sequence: CASSSQTGTNTEAFF. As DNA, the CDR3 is TGCGCCAGCAGCTCGCAGACAGGGACCAACACTGAAGCTTTCTTT.